The 9 T cell receptor beta chains below come from one sample, sequenced in a study of T cells in Graves' hyperthyroidism and ophthalmopathy. What was amplified from RNA transcripts were TCR beta CDR3 regions. During a first-round RT-PCR of the TCR CDR3, the HTBI primer set was used. TCRdb re-called the multiplex PCR reads with MiXCR, one entry per CDR3 protein. This sample has about 410,000 distinct CDR3 sequences; about 15% occur once, and the top ten carry roughly a fifth. The sample comprised blood. All receptors derive from a woman in her thirties with Graves' ophthalmopathy.

This clonotype was counted only a few times. This chain connects TRBV2 to TRBJ1-6, with a possible D match to TRBD1 (5 bases). CDR1 SNHLY and CDR2 FYNNEI come from the germline V gene. V shed 3 bases and J shed 9 bases, with 12 bases lying between them. This CDR3 is 14 amino acids long. In DNA, the CDR3 is TGTGCCAGCAGTGATCAGGGATTCGGTTCACCCCTCCACTTT. Protein product: CASSDQGFGSPLHF.

The table lists this clonotype with many counts. The rearrangement uses TRBV7-9 and TRBJ2-7; 7 positions match TRBD1. The germline V gene has CDR1 SEHNR and CDR2 FQNEAQ (reference sequence). After removal of 4 bases from V and 2 bases from J, the junction contained 8 bases not matched to a gene. CDR3 length equals 15 residues. CDR3 sequence: CASSSNTQGTYEQYF. The CDR3 DNA is TGTGCCAGCAGCTCGAACACACAGGGGACCTACGAGCAGTACTTC.

This clonotype was seen more than once but under ten times. The chain couples TRBV5-4 to TRBJ2-2, with TRBD1 identical over 8 bases. The germline V gene has CDR1 SGHNT and CDR2 YYREEE (reference sequence). V was clipped by 4 bases and J by 1 base; unmatched bases: 3. This CDR3 has 15 residues. The CDR3 DNA follows: TGTGCCAGCAGCGCTGGGACAGGGAACACCGGGGAGCTGTTTTTT. Its translation is CASSAGTGNTGELFF.

This chain uses TRBV7-9 with TRBJ2-2, with D hard to call. The CDR3 has 15 amino acids. Trimming shortened V by 2 bases and J by 3 bases, and 10 bases separated the two germline ends. The V gene's germline CDR1 is SEHNR and CDR2 FQNEAQ (reference sequence). The CDR3 protein is CASSLSGWDTGELFF. The CDR3, as DNA: TGTGCCAGCAGCTTATCAGGTTGGGACACCGGGGAGCTGTTTTTT.

Only a few counts were recorded for this clonotype. CDR3 nucleotide sequence: TGCGCCAGCAGGAGGGATAATGAAAAACTGTTTTTT. Protein: CASRRDNEKLFF. The chain joins TRBV5-1 to TRBJ1-4; unclear D gene. This CDR3 has 12 residues. The V and J ends lost 5 bases and 4 bases respectively, with 6 bases between them. The germline gives CDR1 SGHRS, CDR2 YFSETQ.

Only a few counts were recorded for this clonotype. The V call is TRBV12-5, the J call TRBJ1-1; no clear D. Germline values: CDR1 LGHNT, CDR2 FRNRAP. The ends were cut back, 9 bases at V and 1 base at J, with 15 bases in the middle. The CDR3 length is 14 residues. CDR3 region: CASGQPTRNTEAFF. CDR3 nucleotides: TGTGCTAGCGGTCAACCAACAAGGAACACTGAAGCTTTCTTT.

Many counts were recorded for this clonotype. The chain couples TRBV19 to TRBJ1-5, with no clear D. The CDR3 is made up of 14 amino acids. The germline V gene has CDR1 LNHDA and CDR2 SQIVND (reference sequence). Trimming shortened V by 1 base and J by 5 bases, and 9 bases separated the two germline ends. The CDR3 nucleotides read TGTGCCAGTAGTATAGGACGGGCCTATCAGCCCCAGCATTTT. Its protein product is CASSIGRAYQPQHF.

This clonotype was counted at least ten times. The rearrangement uses TRBV6-1 and TRBJ1-1; D not certain. The germline V and J ends were trimmed by 7 bases and 1 base, with 7 bases remaining between them. The germline V gene has CDR1 MNHNS and CDR2 SASEGT. There are 12 residues in the CDR3. The chain's CDR3 is CASTSGNTEAFF. The CDR3 nucleotides are TGTGCCAGCACATCGGGGAACACTGAAGCTTTCTTT.

The CDR3 spells CASSFPGINYGYTF. The DNA of the CDR3 is TGTGCCAGCAGTTTCCCAGGGATTAACTATGGCTACACCTTC. V and J are TRBV28 and TRBJ1-2; D might be TRBD1 (5 bases). This CDR3 has 14 residues. CDR1 is MDHEN and CDR2 is SYDVKM in the germline V gene. V was clipped by 3 bases and J by 1 base, with 9 bases between them.